This T cell receptor beta chain is from a study of shared clonotypes between healthy human individuals. The germline V and J ends were trimmed by 5 bases and 5 bases, with 18 bases remaining between them. The CDR3 has 16 amino acids. Germline V CDR1 and CDR2: MDHEN, SYDVKM. Per the original data handling: ImmunoSEQ output held junction-only sequences without quality scores, so filtering differed. TCRdb keeps only in-frame clones here, not all; method: immunoSEQ multiplex PCR. V, J and clone size derive from that table, while D and trimming were established from the DNA sequence. This sample has around 1.1 million clones, with around 82% found just once.

The sequencing sample was made of memory CD4+ T cells from PBMCs. Indicated subset: CD45RA-negative fraction. This TCR was recovered from a man aged 18 to 29 in good health. Some clones in this sample may be carry-over from other donors' samples. J is TRBJ2-2 and V is TRBV28; tentatively, D is TRBD2 (7 bases). As DNA, the CDR3 is TGTGCCAGCAGTCCCCTTGGACTAGGGGGGACCGGGGAGCTGTTTTTT. This codes for CASSPLGLGGTGELFF.